A selection of T cell receptor beta chains follows, all from one sample in a study of T cells in Graves' hyperthyroidism and ophthalmopathy. TCRdb reprocessed the multiplex PCR reads via MiXCR and lists one record per CDR3 protein. The sample contains around 300,000 distinct CDR3 sequences, roughly 13% of which appear only once. The sample taken for sequencing was blood. The receptors were sampled from a woman aged 40 to 55 with Graves' hyperthyroidism. Each CDR3 is given with its conserved first and last residue. A D gene is named only where the DNA matches it firmly. Not all rows give a size; the values are once, few, many and, for expanded clones, a class.

d_call: .; clone_size: many; v_call: TRBV7-3; j_call: TRBJ2-7; cdr3_aa: CASSQDPSYEQYF; cdr3_nt: TGTGCCAGCAGCCAAGACCCCTCCTACGAGCAGTACTTC
d_call: TRBD1; clone_size: medium-sized; v_call: TRBV12-3/TRBV12-4; j_call: TRBJ1-2; cdr3_aa: CASSPWTGVGSYGYTF; cdr3_nt: TGTGCCAGCAGTCCCTGGACAGGGGTAGGCTCTTATGGCTACACCTTC
d_call: .; clone_size: many; v_call: TRBV5-8; j_call: TRBJ1-4; cdr3_aa: CASSLTSRRNEKLFF; cdr3_nt: TGTGCCAGCAGCTTGACTTCCAGGCGTAATGAAAAACTGTTTTTT
d_call: .; clone_size: .; v_call: TRBV5-6; j_call: TRBJ2-3; cdr3_aa: CASSRQGLTTDTQYF; cdr3_nt: TGTGCCAGCAGCCGACAGGGACTAACCACAGATACGCAGTATTTT
d_call: TRBD1; clone_size: many; v_call: TRBV12-3/TRBV12-4; j_call: TRBJ1-2; cdr3_aa: CASTPDRGSDYGYTF; cdr3_nt: TGTGCCAGCACCCCGGACAGGGGTTCTGATTATGGCTACACCTTC
d_call: TRBD2; clone_size: .; v_call: TRBV6-5; j_call: TRBJ2-3; cdr3_aa: CASSYSRPSGTDTQYF; cdr3_nt: TGTGCCAGCAGTTACTCCAGGCCTAGCGGTACAGATACGCAGTATTTT
d_call: .; clone_size: .; v_call: TRBV29-1; j_call: TRBJ2-5; cdr3_aa: CSAEGIGGRQETQYF; cdr3_nt: TGCAGCGCTGAGGGGATTGGGGGGAGGCAAGAGACCCAGTACTTC
d_call: .; clone_size: many; v_call: TRBV29-1; j_call: TRBJ2-7; cdr3_aa: CSVAARESRQYF; cdr3_nt: TGCAGCGTTGCGGCCCGGGAGAGCCGGCAGTACTTC
d_call: .; clone_size: many; v_call: TRBV3-1; j_call: TRBJ2-2; cdr3_aa: CASSHHGGTNTGELFF; cdr3_nt: TGTGCCAGCAGCCACCATGGCGGAACGAACACCGGGGAGCTGTTTTTT
d_call: TRBD1; clone_size: many; v_call: TRBV7-9; j_call: TRBJ1-4; cdr3_aa: CASSFRTGVEKLFF; cdr3_nt: TGTGCCAGCAGCTTCAGGACAGGGGTCGAAAAACTGTTTTTT
d_call: .; clone_size: few; v_call: TRBV20-1; j_call: TRBJ2-7; cdr3_aa: CSARDSQGLYEQYF; cdr3_nt: TGCAGTGCTAGAGATTCGCAGGGCCTCTACGAGCAGTACTTC
d_call: .; clone_size: .; v_call: TRBV9; j_call: TRBJ2-1; cdr3_aa: CASSARPPHEQFF; cdr3_nt: TGTGCCAGCAGCGCTCGACCACCCCATGAGCAGTTCTTC
d_call: .; clone_size: few; v_call: TRBV7-2; j_call: TRBJ2-3; cdr3_aa: CASSPDHTQYF; cdr3_nt: TGTGCCAGCAGCCCGGATCATACGCAGTATTTT
d_call: TRBD1; clone_size: many; v_call: TRBV7-2; j_call: TRBJ2-3; cdr3_aa: CASSLTGQGSDTQYF; cdr3_nt: TGTGCCAGCAGCTTAACCGGACAGGGATCAGATACGCAGTATTTT
d_call: .; clone_size: .; v_call: TRBV12-5; j_call: TRBJ1-2; cdr3_aa: CARGHGSKIYGYTF; cdr3_nt: TGTGCTCGTGGTCACGGGTCCAAGATCTATGGCTACACCTTC
d_call: .; clone_size: .; v_call: TRBV18; j_call: TRBJ1-2; cdr3_aa: CASSPWDGTNYGYTF; cdr3_nt: TGTGCCAGCTCACCCTGGGACGGCACTAACTATGGCTACACCTTC
d_call: .; clone_size: many; v_call: TRBV29-1; j_call: TRBJ1-1; cdr3_aa: CSVRDTEAFF; cdr3_nt: TGCAGCGTCAGGGACACTGAAGCTTTCTTT
d_call: .; clone_size: many; v_call: TRBV2; j_call: TRBJ2-3; cdr3_aa: CASGDKGKSTDTQYF; cdr3_nt: TGTGCCAGCGGAGACAAGGGGAAGAGCACAGATACGCAGTATTTT
d_call: .; clone_size: many; v_call: TRBV19; j_call: TRBJ1-5; cdr3_aa: CASSINWGGGHQPQHF; cdr3_nt: TGTGCCAGTAGTATTAATTGGGGAGGGGGACATCAGCCCCAGCATTTT
d_call: .; clone_size: many; v_call: TRBV2; j_call: TRBJ2-5; cdr3_aa: CASSEQAPYQETQYF; cdr3_nt: TGTGCCAGCAGTGAACAAGCGCCATACCAAGAGACCCAGTACTTC
d_call: TRBD2; clone_size: .; v_call: TRBV20-1; j_call: TRBJ2-5; cdr3_aa: CSVWEGKQETQYF; cdr3_nt: TGCAGTGTTTGGGAGGGGAAACAAGAGACCCAGTACTTC
d_call: .; clone_size: many; v_call: TRBV2; j_call: TRBJ2-3; cdr3_aa: CASVWDPLDTQYF; cdr3_nt: TGTGCCAGCGTCTGGGACCCCTTGGATACGCAGTATTTT
d_call: .; clone_size: many; v_call: TRBV6-1; j_call: TRBJ2-5; cdr3_aa: CASSMYVQETQYF; cdr3_nt: TGTGCCAGCAGTATGTATGTACAAGAGACCCAGTACTTC
d_call: .; clone_size: many; v_call: TRBV12-3/TRBV12-4; j_call: TRBJ1-6; cdr3_aa: CASSSPYNSPLHF; cdr3_nt: TGTGCCAGCAGTTCGCCATATAATTCACCCCTCCACTTT
d_call: .; clone_size: many; v_call: TRBV7-3; j_call: TRBJ1-2; cdr3_aa: CASSSTGHGYTF; cdr3_nt: TGTGCCAGCAGCTCTACAGGGCACGGCTACACCTTC
d_call: .; clone_size: many; v_call: TRBV19; j_call: TRBJ1-1; cdr3_aa: CASSIDLRQLNTEAFF; cdr3_nt: TGTGCCAGTAGTATAGATCTACGACAGTTGAACACTGAAGCTTTCTTT
d_call: TRBD1; clone_size: many; v_call: TRBV20-1; j_call: TRBJ2-7; cdr3_aa: CSARPSTGGIYEQYF; cdr3_nt: TGCAGTGCTAGACCCTCGACAGGGGGAATCTACGAGCAGTACTTC
d_call: .; clone_size: many; v_call: TRBV4-2; j_call: TRBJ1-1; cdr3_aa: CASSQSSVYMNTEAFF; cdr3_nt: TGTGCCAGCAGCCAGAGTTCCGTTTATATGAACACTGAAGCTTTCTTT
d_call: .; clone_size: many; v_call: TRBV7-2; j_call: TRBJ1-5; cdr3_aa: CASSRGLASNQPQHF; cdr3_nt: TGTGCCAGCAGCCGCGGGTTGGCTAGCAATCAGCCCCAGCATTTT
d_call: .; clone_size: .; v_call: TRBV6-1; j_call: TRBJ2-1; cdr3_aa: CASTVDPYGNEQFF; cdr3_nt: TGTGCCAGCACGGTCGACCCCTATGGGAATGAGCAGTTCTTC